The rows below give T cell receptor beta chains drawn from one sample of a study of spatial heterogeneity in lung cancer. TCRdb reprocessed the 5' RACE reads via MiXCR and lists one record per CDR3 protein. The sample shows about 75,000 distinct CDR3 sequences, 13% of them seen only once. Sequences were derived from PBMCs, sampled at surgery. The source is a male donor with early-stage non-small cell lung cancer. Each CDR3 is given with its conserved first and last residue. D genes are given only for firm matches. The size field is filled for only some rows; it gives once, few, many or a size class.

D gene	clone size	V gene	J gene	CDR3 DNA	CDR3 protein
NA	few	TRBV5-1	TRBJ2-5	TGCGCCAGCAGCCCCAGCCCCTCAGGCCGAAAAGAGACCCAGTACTTC	CASSPSPSGRKETQYF
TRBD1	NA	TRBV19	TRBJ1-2	TGTGCCAGTACCCCACAGGGGGCGAACGCTCTCCATGGCTACACCTTC	CASTPQGANALHGYTF
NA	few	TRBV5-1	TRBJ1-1	TGCGCCAGCAGACCTTGGACCGATCTGAACACTGAAGCTTTCTTT	CASRPWTDLNTEAFF
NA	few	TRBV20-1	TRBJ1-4	TGCAGTGCTATTAAGGAAAAACTGTTTTTT	CSAIKEKLFF
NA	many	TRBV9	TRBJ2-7	TGTGCCAGCAGCCCGCAGTCCATCCCCTCCTACGAGCAGTACTTC	CASSPQSIPSYEQYF
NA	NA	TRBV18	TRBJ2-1	TGTGCCAGCTCCCACGGATCACCCGACTACAATGAGCAGTTCTTC	CASSHGSPDYNEQFF
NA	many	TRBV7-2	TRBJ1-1	TGTGCCAGCAGCCGAGACAGGTTGAACACTGAAGCTTTCTTT	CASSRDRLNTEAFF
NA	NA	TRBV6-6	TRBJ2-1	TGTGCCAGCAGTTACTCGACAGGCCCGAGTATCTTC	CASSYSTGPSIF
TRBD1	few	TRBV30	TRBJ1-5	TGTGCCTGGAGTCTCTCCGGGACAGGGGCCGGCAATCAGCCCCAGCATTTT	CAWSLSGTGAGNQPQHF
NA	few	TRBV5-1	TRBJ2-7	TGCGCCAGCAGCGCCCCGGGGGCGGTCTACGAGCAGTACTTC	CASSAPGAVYEQYF
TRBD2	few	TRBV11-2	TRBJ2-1	TGTGCCAGCAGCCTCGCCGGGACTAGGACCTACAATGAGCAGTTCTTC	CASSLAGTRTYNEQFF